This TCR beta chain was recovered during a study of STAT5B mutations in CD4+ large granular lymphocyte leukemia. The protocol was immunoSEQ multiplex PCR, while the TCRdb copy is restricted to in-frame clones and leaves out a portion. The data show tens of thousands of clones, around 63% seen once. There are a few counts of this clone. The V gene's germline CDR1 is LNHDA and CDR2 SQIVND (reference sequence). This CDR3 contains 13 residues. V lost 5 bases and J lost 5, with 10 bases in between. This chain uses TRBV19 with TRBJ1-5; D is undetermined. This clonotype was obtained from a human donor in good health. The specimen sequenced was CD4+ T cells from blood buffy coats. The CDR3 DNA reads as TGTGCCAGTAGTCTACAGAATTATCAGCCCCAGCATTTT. Protein: CASSLQNYQPQHF.